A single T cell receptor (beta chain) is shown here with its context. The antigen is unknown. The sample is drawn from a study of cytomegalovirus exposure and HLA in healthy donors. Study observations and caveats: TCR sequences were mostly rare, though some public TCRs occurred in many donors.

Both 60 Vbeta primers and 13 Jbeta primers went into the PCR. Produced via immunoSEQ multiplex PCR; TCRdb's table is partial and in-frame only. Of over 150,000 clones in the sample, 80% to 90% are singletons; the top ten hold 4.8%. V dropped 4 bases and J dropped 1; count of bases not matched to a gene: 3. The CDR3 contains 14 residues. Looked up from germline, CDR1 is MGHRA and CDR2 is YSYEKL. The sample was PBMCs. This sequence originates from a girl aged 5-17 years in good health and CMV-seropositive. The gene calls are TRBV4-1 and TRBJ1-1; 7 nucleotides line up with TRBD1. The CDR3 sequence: CASSLYRGNTEAFF. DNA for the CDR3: TGCGCCAGCAGCCTTTACAGGGGGAACACTGAAGCTTTCTTT.